Each of the 19 T cell receptor beta chains below was sequenced from the same sample in a study of cytomegalovirus exposure and HLA in healthy donors. PCR employed 60 Vbeta and 13 Jbeta primers. This table comes from immunoSEQ multiplex PCR, and its TCRdb copy is limited to in-frame clones, with some not included. The sample shows about 93,000 clones, 70% to 80% of them seen only once. The sample was PBMCs. The source is a man aged 25-45 years in good health and CMV-seronegative.

This chain joins TRBV5-1 and TRBJ1-1; tentative D call: TRBD1 (6 bases). CDR3 size: 15 residues. Per germline, CDR1 SGHRS and CDR2 YFSETQ. Trimming left V 0 bases short and J 4 bases short, with 13 bases between. In DNA form, the CDR3 reads TGCGCCAGCAGCTTGGGGGGCAGGGGTGGCACTGAAGCTTTCTTT. Protein: CASSLGGRGGTEAFF.

The chain joins TRBV9 to TRBJ2-3, with 13 bases that match TRBD2. This CDR3 has 17 residues. Germline V gives CDR1 SGDLS, CDR2 YYNGEE. V lost 0 bases and J lost 5; bases outside the gene matches: 6. This chain's CDR3 is CASSVELAGGPGDTQYF. CDR3 nucleotides: TGTGCCAGCAGCGTAGAACTAGCGGGGGGGCCCGGAGATACGCAGTATTTT. Based on the CDR3 plus reference TRBV9 and TRBJ2-3, the full variable domain is DSGVTQTPKHLITATGQRVTLRCSPRSGDLSVYWYQQSLDQGLQFLIQYYNGEERAKGNILERFSAQQFPDLHSELNLSSLELGDSALYFCASSVELAGGPGDTQYFGPGTRLTVL.

The chain is built from TRBV7-6 and TRBJ2-7, with a possible D match to TRBD1 (6 bases). Trimming left V 5 bases short and J 2 bases short, with 10 bases between. CDR3 length: 13 amino acids. Germline loops: CDR1 SGHVS, CDR2 FNYEAQ. In nucleotides, the CDR3 is TGTGCCAGCAGCCAGGGGCCTACCTACGAGCAGTACTTC. Its protein product is CASSQGPTYEQYF.

The chain recombines TRBV10-3 with TRBJ1-2; D not certain. V was trimmed by 0 bases and J by 3 bases, leaving 5 bases between them. CDR1 is ENHRY, CDR2 SYGVKD, per germline. The CDR3 totals 13 residues. The CDR3 DNA follows: TGTGCCATCAGTGAGTCCGAGGACTATGGCTACACCTTC. This gives the protein CAISESEDYGYTF.

The V gene is TRBV9, the J gene TRBJ1-1; TRBD1 matches 7 bases. The CDR3 runs to 20 residues. The V gene end was trimmed by 0 bases and the J gene end by 0 bases; junction bases not matched to a gene: 17. Germline V gene lookup returns CDR1 SGDLS and CDR2 YYNGEE. As DNA, the CDR3 is TGTGCCAGCAGCGTAGGGTACAGGGGTCCTCTCTACCGCATGAACACTGAAGCTTTCTTT. Amino acids: CASSVGYRGPLYRMNTEAFF.

The table lists this clone with a few counts. The rearrangement uses TRBV7-9 and TRBJ1-4; D not certain. Trimming removed 0 bases at V and 8 bases at J, with 7 bases between. The CDR3 consists of 13 residues. The germline V gene encodes CDR1 SEHNR and CDR2 FQNEAQ (reference sequence). This CDR3 is CASSLASGEKLFF. DNA of the CDR3: TGTGCCAGCAGCTTAGCGTCGGGGGAAAAACTGTTTTTT. The full variable domain, in which reference TRBV7-9 and TRBJ1-4 provide the parts outside the CDR3, is DTGVSQNPRHKITKRGQNVTFRCDPISEHNRLYWYRQTLGQGPEFLTYFQNEAQLEKSRLLSDRFSAERPKGSFSTLEIQRTEQGDSAMYLCASSLASGEKLFFGSGTQLSVL.

In this sample, this clone turned up once. The V and J genes are TRBV7-6 and TRBJ2-1; TRBD2 aligns across 16 bases. The CDR3 consists of 18 residues. Trimming took 4 bases from V and 9 from J; bases not matched to a gene: 12. Germline V gene sequence: CDR1 SGHVS, CDR2 FNYEAQ. The CDR3 here is CASSSGAGGLAGGSEQFF. CDR3 DNA: TGTGCCAGCAGCTCGGGGGCCGGGGGACTAGCGGGAGGGAGTGAGCAGTTCTTC.

This clone was recorded once. V is TRBV5-1 and J is TRBJ1-2; possibly TRBD1 for D (5 bases). This CDR3 is 16 amino acids long. The V gene's germline CDR1 is SGHRS and CDR2 YFSETQ. V dropped 1 base and J dropped 7 bases, with 20 bases sitting between them. The CDR3 region has the DNA TGCGCCAGCAGCTTGCAGGGCGAGATCGCTGCCCCTGGCTACACCTTC. Its protein product is CASSLQGEIAAPGYTF.

The chain carries TRBV7-8 and TRBJ2-5, with D possibly TRBD2 on 6 matching bases. The germline gives CDR1 SGHVS, CDR2 FQNEAQ. The CDR3 spans 16 residues. Trimming cost V 1 base and J 2 bases, with 14 bases left between them. The CDR3 region is CASSLELARGQETQYF. CDR3 bases: TGTGCCAGCAGCTTAGAACTAGCCCGGGGACAAGAGACCCAGTACTTC.

This clone was detected only once. The chain carries TRBV11-2 and TRBJ1-2, with 10 nucleotides matching TRBD1. In germline, CDR1 is SGHAT, CDR2 FQNNGV. V dropped 5 bases and J dropped 6; count of bases not matched to a gene: 6. CDR3 length equals 14 residues. The CDR3 loop is CASSPPGQGNGYTF. CDR3 DNA: TGTGCCAGCAGCCCTCCGGGACAGGGGAATGGCTACACCTTC.

CDR3: CASSEAGGGVLAKNIQYF. The CDR3 DNA reads as TGTGCCAGCAGTGAAGCGGGTGGAGGGGTACTAGCCAAAAACATTCAGTACTTC. V is TRBV6-1 and J is TRBJ2-4, with D tentatively TRBD2 (6 bases). Germline lookup yields CDR1 MNHNS and CDR2 SASEGT. The ends were cut back, 0 bases at V and 0 bases at J, with 15 bases in the middle. The CDR3 consists of 18 residues.

The J gene is TRBJ1-2, the V gene TRBV6-5; D remains unclear. V shed 8 bases and J shed 0 bases, with 7 bases lying between them. Germline V lookup: CDR1 MNHEY, CDR2 SVGAGI. The CDR3 has 12 residues. Here the CDR3 reads CASAQANYGYTF. CDR3 sequence (DNA): TGTGCCAGCGCCCAGGCTAACTATGGCTACACCTTC.

The CDR3 loop is CASSQRQGILDEQFF. CDR3 sequence (DNA): TGTGCCAGCAGCCAAAGACAGGGGATCTTGGATGAGCAGTTCTTC. The chain uses TRBV7-9 and TRBJ2-1; 8 bases fit TRBD1. The CDR3 totals 15 residues. Unmatched junction bases numbered 11, after V lost 5 bases and J lost 8 bases. Germline lookup yields CDR1 SEHNR and CDR2 FQNEAQ (reference sequence).

The CDR3 loop is CASIRTGPNTGELFF. The CDR3 region has the DNA TGTGCCAGCATCCGGACAGGGCCGAACACCGGGGAGCTGTTTTTT. The rearrangement links TRBV11-2 to TRBJ2-2; TRBD1 matches at 8 bases. This CDR3 is 15 amino acids long. J gave up 0 bases and V 7 bases, and 4 bases lay outside the gene matches. Germline CDR1 is SGHAT and CDR2 is FQNNGV.

The chain employs TRBV9 and TRBJ2-1, with 15 bases aligning to TRBD2. The CDR3 contains 20 residues. V shed 6 bases, J shed 2 bases, and the junction held 15 bases outside the gene matches. CDR1 is SGDLS and CDR2 is YYNGEE in the germline V gene. The CDR3 sequence is CASNLPPGLAGGYPYNEQFF. The DNA of the CDR3 is TGTGCCAGCAACCTACCTCCGGGACTAGCGGGAGGTTATCCCTACAATGAGCAGTTCTTC.

The CDR3 reads CASSFRQGGADTQYF. The CDR3 DNA sequence: TGTGCCAGCAGCTTTAGACAGGGAGGAGCAGATACGCAGTATTTT. The chain employs TRBV7-9 and TRBJ2-3, with D perhaps matching TRBD1 (7 bases). V lost 3 bases and J lost 4, with 14 bases in between. This CDR3 contains 15 residues. CDR1 and CDR2 from the germline V gene are SEHNR and FQNEAQ (reference sequence).

The rearrangement links TRBV7-6 to TRBJ2-7, with TRBD2 matching over 9 bases. Germline V gene data show CDR1 as SGHVS and CDR2 as FNYEAQ. There are 15 residues in the CDR3. V was clipped by 1 base and J by 2 bases; unmatched bases: 3. CDR3 in DNA: TGTGCCAGCAGCTTAGGAGCGGGGGGAACCTACGAGCAGTACTTC. Translated, it gives CASSLGAGGTYEQYF.

The CDR3 is CASDPRTGYLGSNEKLFF. The CDR3 coding sequence is TGTGCCAGCGATCCCCGGACAGGGTACTTAGGGAGTAATGAAAAACTGTTTTTT. The chain uses TRBV2 and TRBJ1-4; the match to TRBD1 covers 8 bases. CDR3 length: 18 amino acids. Germline CDR1 SNHLY, CDR2 FYNNEI. V shed 8 bases, J shed 4 bases, and the junction held 18 bases outside the gene matches.

V gene TRBV10-3 combines with J gene TRBJ2-7, with 9 bases lining up with TRBD1. Germline V gene sequence: CDR1 ENHRY, CDR2 SYGVKD. The CDR3 contains 15 residues. The junction had 6 bases not matched to a gene; V was cut back by 3 bases and J by 3 bases. The CDR3 here is CAISDPGQGVYEQYF. The CDR3 bases are TGTGCCATCAGTGACCCGGGACAGGGAGTCTACGAGCAGTACTTC.